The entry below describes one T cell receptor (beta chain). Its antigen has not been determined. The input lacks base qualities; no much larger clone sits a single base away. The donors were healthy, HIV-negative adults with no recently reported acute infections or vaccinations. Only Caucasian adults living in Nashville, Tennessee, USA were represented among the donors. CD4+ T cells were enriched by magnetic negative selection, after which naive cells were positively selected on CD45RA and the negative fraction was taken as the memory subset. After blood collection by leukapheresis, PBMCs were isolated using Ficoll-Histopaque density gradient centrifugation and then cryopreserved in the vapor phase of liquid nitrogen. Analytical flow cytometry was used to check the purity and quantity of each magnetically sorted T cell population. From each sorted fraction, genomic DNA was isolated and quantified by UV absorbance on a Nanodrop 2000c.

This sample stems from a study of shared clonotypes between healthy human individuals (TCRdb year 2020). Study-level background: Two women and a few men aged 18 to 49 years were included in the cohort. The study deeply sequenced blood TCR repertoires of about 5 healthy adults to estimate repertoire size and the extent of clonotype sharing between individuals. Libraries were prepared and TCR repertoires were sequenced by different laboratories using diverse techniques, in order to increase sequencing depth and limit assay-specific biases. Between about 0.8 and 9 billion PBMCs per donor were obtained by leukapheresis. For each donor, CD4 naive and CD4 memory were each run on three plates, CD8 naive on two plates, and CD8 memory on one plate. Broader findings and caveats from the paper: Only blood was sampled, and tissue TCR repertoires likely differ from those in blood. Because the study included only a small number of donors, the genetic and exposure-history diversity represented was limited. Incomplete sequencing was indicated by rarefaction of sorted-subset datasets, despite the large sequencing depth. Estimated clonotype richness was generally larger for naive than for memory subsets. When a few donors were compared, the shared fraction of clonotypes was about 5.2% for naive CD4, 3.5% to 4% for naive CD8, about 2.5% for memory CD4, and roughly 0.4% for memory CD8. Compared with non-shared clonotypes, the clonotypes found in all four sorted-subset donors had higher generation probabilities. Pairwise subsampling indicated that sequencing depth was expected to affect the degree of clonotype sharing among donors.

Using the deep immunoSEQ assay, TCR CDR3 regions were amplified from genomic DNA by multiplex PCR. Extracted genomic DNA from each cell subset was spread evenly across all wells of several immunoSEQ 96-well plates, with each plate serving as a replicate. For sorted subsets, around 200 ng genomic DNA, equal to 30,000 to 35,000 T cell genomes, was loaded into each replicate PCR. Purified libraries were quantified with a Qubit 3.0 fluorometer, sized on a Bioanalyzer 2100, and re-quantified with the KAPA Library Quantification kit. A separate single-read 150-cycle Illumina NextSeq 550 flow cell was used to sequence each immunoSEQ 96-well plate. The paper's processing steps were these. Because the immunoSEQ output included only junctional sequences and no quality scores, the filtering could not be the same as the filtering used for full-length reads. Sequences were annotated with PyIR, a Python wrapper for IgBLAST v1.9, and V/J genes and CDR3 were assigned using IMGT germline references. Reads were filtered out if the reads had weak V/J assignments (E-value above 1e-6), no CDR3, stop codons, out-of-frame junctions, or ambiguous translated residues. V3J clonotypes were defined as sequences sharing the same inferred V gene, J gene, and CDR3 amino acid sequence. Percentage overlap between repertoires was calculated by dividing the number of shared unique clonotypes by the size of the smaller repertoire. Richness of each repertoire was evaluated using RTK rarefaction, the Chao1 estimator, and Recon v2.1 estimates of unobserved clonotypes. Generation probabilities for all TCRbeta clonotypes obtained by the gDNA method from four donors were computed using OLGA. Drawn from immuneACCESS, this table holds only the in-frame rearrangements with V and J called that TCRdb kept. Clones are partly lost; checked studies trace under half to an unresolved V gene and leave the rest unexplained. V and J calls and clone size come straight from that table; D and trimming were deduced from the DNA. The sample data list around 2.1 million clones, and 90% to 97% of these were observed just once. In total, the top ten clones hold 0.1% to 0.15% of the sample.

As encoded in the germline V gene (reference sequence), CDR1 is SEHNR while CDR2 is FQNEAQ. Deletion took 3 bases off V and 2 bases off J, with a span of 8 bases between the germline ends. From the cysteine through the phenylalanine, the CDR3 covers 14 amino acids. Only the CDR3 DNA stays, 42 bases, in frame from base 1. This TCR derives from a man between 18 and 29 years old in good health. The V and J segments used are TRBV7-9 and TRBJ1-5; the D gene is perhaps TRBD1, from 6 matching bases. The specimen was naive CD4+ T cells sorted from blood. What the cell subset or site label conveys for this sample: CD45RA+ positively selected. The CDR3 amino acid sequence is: CASSFSGGNQPQHF. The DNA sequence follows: TGTGCCAGCAGCTTCTCAGGGGGCAATCAGCCCCAGCATTTT.